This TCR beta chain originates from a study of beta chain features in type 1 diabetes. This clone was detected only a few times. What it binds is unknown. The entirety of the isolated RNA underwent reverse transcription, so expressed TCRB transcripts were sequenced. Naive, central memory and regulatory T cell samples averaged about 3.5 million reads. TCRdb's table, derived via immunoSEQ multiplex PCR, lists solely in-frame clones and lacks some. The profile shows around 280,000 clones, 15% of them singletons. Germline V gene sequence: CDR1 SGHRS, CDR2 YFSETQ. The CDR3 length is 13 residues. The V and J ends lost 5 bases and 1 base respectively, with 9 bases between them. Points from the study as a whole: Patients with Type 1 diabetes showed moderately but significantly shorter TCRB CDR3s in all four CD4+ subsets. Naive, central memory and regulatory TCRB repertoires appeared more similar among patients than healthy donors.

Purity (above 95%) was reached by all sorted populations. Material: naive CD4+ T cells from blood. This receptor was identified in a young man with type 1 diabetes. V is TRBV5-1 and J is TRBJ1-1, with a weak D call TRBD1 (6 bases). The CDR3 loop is CASRTQGNTEAFF. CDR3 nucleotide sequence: TGCGCCAGCAGAACACAGGGGAACACTGAAGCTTTCTTT.